Listed below are T cell receptor beta chains from one sample, sequenced in a study of blood T cell repertoires in COVID-19. Here immunoSEQ multiplex PCR was the method, and the copy in TCRdb shows in-frame clones only, minus some. This sample carries tens of thousands of clones, 65% to 80% of them seen once, and the ten largest clones take 11%. The sequenced material came from peripheral blood. These receptor sequences come from an older man with acute or convalescent COVID-19. CDR3s include the opening cysteine and the closing phenylalanine or tryptophan. A D gene is named only where the DNA matches it firmly. Clone size is shown for a subset of rows, as once, few, many or a class of expanded clone.

j_call cdr3_length v_call d_call clone_size cdr3_aa cdr3_nt
TRBJ1-5 14 TRBV28 TRBD1 . CASRGPTGVQPQHF TGTGCCAGCAGGGGGCCGACAGGGGTTCAGCCCCAGCATTTT
TRBJ2-7 12 TRBV2 . . CASSYREYEQYF TGTGCCAGCAGTTATAGAGAATACGAGCAGTACTTC
TRBJ1-2 12 TRBV10-3 . once CAITQDSGGYTF TGTGCCATCACCCAAGACAGTGGCGGCTACACCTTC
TRBJ1-5 13 TRBV2 . . CASSAESNQPQHF TGTGCCAGCAGTGCGGAGAGCAATCAGCCCCAGCATTTT
TRBJ2-3 12 TRBV12-3/TRBV12-4 . . CASSRVPDTQYF TGTGCCAGCTCCCGAGTCCCAGATACGCAGTATTTT
TRBJ2-3 16 TRBV18 . once CASSPRVQGGADTQYF TGTGCCAGCTCACCACGGGTGCAGGGGGGAGCAGATACGCAGTATTTT
TRBJ1-6 15 TRBV11-2 TRBD1 few CASSLLDRGISPLHF TGTGCCAGCAGCTTACTAGACAGGGGGATTTCACCCCTCCACTTT
TRBJ1-1 16 TRBV18 TRBD1 . CASSLSSDRRDTEAFF TGTGCCAGCTCACTTTCCTCGGACAGGAGGGACACTGAAGCTTTCTTT
TRBJ2-3 13 TRBV18 . . CASSTLETDTQYF TGTGCCAGCTCAACTCTAGAAACAGATACGCAGTATTTT
TRBJ1-1 14 TRBV9 TRBD1 . CASRQTGGYTEAFF TGTGCCAGCAGGCAGACAGGGGGTTATACTGAAGCTTTCTTT
TRBJ1-6 17 TRBV28 . . CASSPPWASSYNSPLHF TGTGCCAGCAGTCCCCCGTGGGCGAGCTCCTATAATTCACCCCTCCACTTT
TRBJ2-5 16 TRBV5-6 TRBD2 . CASSQTGTSGEETQYF TGTGCCAGCAGCCAAACCGGGACTAGCGGGGAGGAGACCCAGTACTTC
TRBJ1-3 15 TRBV7-6 TRBD1 few CASSEWTGAGNTIYF TGTGCCAGCAGCGAGTGGACAGGGGCTGGAAACACCATATATTTT
TRBJ1-1 14 TRBV5-1 . . CASSRVGMNTEAFF TGCGCCAGCAGTCGGGTCGGGATGAACACTGAAGCTTTCTTT
TRBJ2-3 16 TRBV7-3 TRBD2 . CASSPGASGASDTQYF TGTGCCAGCAGCCCAGGGGCTAGCGGGGCCTCAGATACGCAGTATTTT
TRBJ1-3 15 TRBV6-5 . . CASRQTGLSGNTIYF TGTGCCAGCAGACAAACAGGGCTCTCTGGAAACACCATATATTTT
TRBJ1-2 15 TRBV3-1/TRBV3-2 . once CASSQVGTGTAGYTF TGTGCCAGCAGCCAAGTGGGGACGGGGACTGCCGGCTACACCTTC
TRBJ1-4 14 TRBV18 . . CASSSQGTSEKLFF TGTGCCAGCTCATCCCAGGGGACGAGTGAAAAACTGTTTTTT
TRBJ2-5 16 TRBV6-5 TRBD1 . CASSSGDGTGIETQYF TGTGCCAGCAGTTCAGGCGACGGGACAGGGATAGAGACCCAGTACTTC
TRBJ1-5 14 TRBV18 . . CASSPRTGHQPQHF TGTGCCAGCTCACCGCGGACTGGCCATCAGCCCCAGCATTTT
TRBJ2-7 15 TRBV10-1 TRBD1 . CASSENPFGQGGQYF TGCGCCAGCAGTGAGAACCCCTTTGGACAGGGGGGACAGTACTTC
TRBJ1-2 15 TRBV23-1 . few CASSQSGAEAIGYTF TGCGCCAGCAGTCAATCGGGGGCGGAGGCGATCGGCTACACCTTC
TRBJ1-2 16 TRBV28 TRBD1 . CASSRIRDRGYYGYTF TGTGCCAGCAGTCGCATCCGGGACAGGGGTTACTATGGCTACACCTTC
TRBJ2-1 16 TRBV27 TRBD2 . CASSARGGARGNEQFF TGTGCCAGCAGTGCCCGGGGGGGGGCGCGGGGCAATGAGCAGTTCTTC
TRBJ2-1 13 TRBV5-1 . . CASRSDSYGEQFF TGCGCCAGCCGTTCGGACTCGTACGGTGAGCAGTTCTTC
TRBJ2-6 16 TRBV19 . . CASSIGHLSGANVLTF TGTGCCAGTAGTATTGGGCATCTCTCTGGGGCCAACGTCCTGACTTTC
TRBJ2-6 15 TRBV19 . . CASSITGAGANVLTF TGTGCCAGTAGTATTACCGGGGCTGGGGCCAACGTCCTGACTTTC
TRBJ1-6 13 TRBV5-6 . . CASSWGVNSPLHF TGTGCCAGCAGCTGGGGGGTTAATTCACCCCTCCACTTT
TRBJ2-1 13 TRBV12-3/TRBV12-4 TRBD2 . CASRVAGVQEQFF TGTGCCAGCAGGGTCGCGGGGGTACAGGAGCAGTTCTTC
TRBJ1-1 15 TRBV4-2 . . CASSQDPGMVTEAFF TGTGCCAGCAGCCAAGACCCAGGGATGGTCACTGAAGCTTTCTTT
TRBJ2-5 11 TRBV11-2 . . CASSQAETQYF TGTGCCAGCAGCCAAGCGGAGACCCAGTACTTC
TRBJ2-7 12 TRBV28 . . CASRKNRAEQYF TGTGCCAGCAGAAAAAACAGGGCCGAGCAGTACTTC
TRBJ1-2 12 TRBV4-2 . many CASSQTGYGYTF TGTGCCAGCAGCCAGACAGGCTATGGCTACACCTTC
TRBJ1-2 13 TRBV12-3/TRBV12-4 . . CASSLKEFYGYTF TGTGCCAGCAGTTTAAAGGAGTTCTATGGCTACACCTTC
TRBJ1-5 13 TRBV2 . . CASSGLMGAAQHF TGTGCCAGCAGTGGGCTTATGGGGGCAGCCCAGCATTTT
TRBJ1-1 13 TRBV5-4 . . CASSLEMNTEAFF TGTGCCAGCAGCTTAGAGATGAACACTGAAGCTTTCTTT
TRBJ2-7 15 TRBV28 . . CASSPEGESGYEQYF TGTGCCAGCAGTCCAGAGGGTGAAAGTGGCTACGAGCAGTACTTC
TRBJ1-2 16 TRBV6-6 . . CASSYAGGVDYYGYTF TGTGCCAGCAGTTACGCGGGTGGCGTTGACTACTATGGCTACACCTTC
TRBJ1-2 12 TRBV12-3/TRBV12-4 TRBD1 . CASSWTGDGYTF TGTGCCAGCAGTTGGACAGGGGATGGCTACACCTTC
TRBJ2-3 16 TRBV7-3 TRBD1 . CASSLFGQGATDTQYF TGTGCCAGCAGCTTATTCGGACAGGGGGCAACAGATACGCAGTATTTT
TRBJ2-1 14 TRBV19 TRBD2 . CASSLAGGRDEQFF TGTGCCAGTAGTCTAGCGGGGGGGAGGGATGAGCAGTTCTTC
TRBJ1-5 12 TRBV6-5 . . CASKQGNQPQHF TGTGCCAGCAAACAGGGTAATCAGCCCCAGCATTTT
TRBJ2-1 14 TRBV11-2 . . CASSLGAIYNEQFF TGTGCCAGCAGCTTAGGGGCCATATACAATGAGCAGTTCTTC
TRBJ2-4 15 TRBV19 . few CASRAAWDTKNIQYF TGTGCCAGTAGGGCGGCTTGGGACACCAAAAACATTCAGTACTTC
TRBJ2-2 13 TRBV5-1 TRBD1 . CASRAGGHGELFF TGCGCCAGCAGGGCAGGGGGCCACGGGGAGCTGTTTTTT
TRBJ1-1 12 TRBV18 TRBD1 . CASSQRGLEAFF TGTGCCAGCTCTCAGAGGGGGCTCGAAGCTTTCTTT
TRBJ1-2 14 TRBV29-1 TRBD1 few CSVAKAQGRGGYTF TGCAGCGTTGCAAAGGCACAGGGGCGGGGTGGCTACACCTTC
TRBJ2-1 15 TRBV5-1 . . CASSLAAGSYNEQFF TGCGCCAGCAGCTTGGCCGCAGGGTCTTACAATGAGCAGTTCTTC
TRBJ2-1 14 TRBV11-2 TRBD2 once CASSTSGSYNEQFF TGTGCCAGCAGCACTAGCGGGAGCTACAATGAGCAGTTCTTC
TRBJ2-1 18 TRBV4-2 TRBD2 . CASSQDRIGSGFYNEQFF TGTGCCAGCAGCCAAGATCGCATTGGTAGCGGGTTCTACAATGAGCAGTTCTTC
TRBJ1-1 14 TRBV2 . . CASSPQGLGTEAFF TGTGCCAGCAGTCCGCAGGGGTTAGGCACTGAAGCTTTCTTT